These 29 T cell receptor beta chains share one sample of origin, sequenced in a study of blood T cell repertoires in COVID-19. Sequencing was performed with immunoSEQ multiplex PCR; in TCRdb, only in-frame clones are kept and a portion is missing. The sample lists 150,000 to 200,000 clones; about 82% were seen once. The sample was peripheral blood. All receptors derive from a man in his 70s with active or convalescent COVID-19.

V is TRBV2 and J is TRBJ2-2; the match to TRBD1 covers 7 bases. The germline V gene encodes CDR1 SNHLY and CDR2 FYNNEI. The CDR3 runs 15 residues. J gave up 1 base and V 8 bases, and 7 bases lay outside the gene matches. The CDR3 DNA reads TGTGCCAGCGGACGACAGGGTGAGAACACCGGGGAGCTGTTTTTT. This sequence encodes CASGRQGENTGELFF. Drawing the rest from reference TRBV2 and TRBJ2-2, the complete variable domain is EPEVTQTPSHQVTQMGQEVILRCVPISNHLYFYWYRQILGQKVEFLVSFYNNEISEKSEIFDDQFSVERPDGSNFTLKIRSTKLEDSAMYFCASGRQGENTGELFFGEGSRLTVL.

V usage is TRBV6-5 and J usage is TRBJ1-2; 7 nucleotides agree with TRBD1. J was trimmed by 3 bases and V by 6 bases; bases with no gene match: 10. The CDR3 runs to 15 residues. CDR1 MNHEY and CDR2 SVGAGI come from the germline V gene. The CDR3 reads CASRLSGTAHYGYTF. The CDR3, as DNA: TGTGCCAGCAGGCTGTCCGGGACAGCCCACTATGGCTACACCTTC.

The CDR3 sequence: CASSQEALAGSWTDTQYF. The DNA for the CDR3 is TGTGCCAGCAGCCAAGAAGCCCTAGCGGGAAGCTGGACAGATACGCAGTATTTT. This chain connects TRBV4-2 to TRBJ2-3, with 9 bases aligning to TRBD2. The germline V gene encodes CDR1 LGHNA and CDR2 YNFKEQ. With V trimmed by 0 bases and J by 3 bases, 10 bases remained unmatched. This CDR3 has 18 amino acids.

V usage is TRBV7-9 and J usage is TRBJ2-3, with 14 bases aligning to TRBD2. This CDR3 comprises 17 residues. With V trimmed by 2 bases and J by 6 bases, 7 bases remained unmatched. Germline V CDR1 and CDR2: SEHNR, FQNEAQ (reference sequence). The CDR3 DNA follows: TGTGCCAGCAGCTTAAGACTAGCGGGAGGGGGTTCGGATACGCAGTATTTT. Amino acids: CASSLRLAGGGSDTQYF.

The chain is built from TRBV5-5 and TRBJ1-6; D ambiguous. Trimming pared 1 base from V and 8 bases from J, leaving 7 bases between. The CDR3 extends over 13 amino acids. Germline lookup yields CDR1 SGHKS and CDR2 YYEKEE (reference sequence). The CDR3 loop reads CASSLYEDSPLHF. The CDR3 region has the DNA TGTGCCAGCAGCTTGTACGAGGATTCACCCCTCCACTTT.

The gene calls are TRBV11-2 and TRBJ2-7; 9 nucleotides line up with TRBD2. This CDR3 is built from 16 residues. Looked up from germline, CDR1 is SGHAT and CDR2 is FQNNGV. The J segment lost 3 bases and the V segment lost 5 bases, leaving 11 bases of the junction unmatched. The CDR3, as DNA: TGTGCCAGCAGCCCCCAGCCCGCTAGCGGGATCTACGAGCAGTACTTC. It specifies CASSPQPASGIYEQYF.

This chain uses TRBV7-6 with TRBJ2-2, with 7 bases aligning to TRBD1. From germline, CDR1 is SGHVS and CDR2 FNYEAQ. J was trimmed by 6 bases and V by 5 bases; bases with no gene match: 9. CDR3 length: 15 amino acids. The CDR3 here is CASSPQSQGAGELFF. Written as DNA, the CDR3 is TGTGCCAGCAGCCCCCAATCCCAGGGGGCCGGGGAGCTGTTTTTT.

The gene calls are TRBV11-3 and TRBJ2-1; 7 bases agree with TRBD1. J lost 7 bases, V lost 5 bases, and 2 bases had no gene match. In germline, CDR1 is SGHNT, CDR2 YENEEA. The CDR3 contains 12 residues. CDR3 residues: CASSGRGNEQFF. DNA for the CDR3: TGTGCCAGCAGCGGCAGGGGGAATGAGCAGTTCTTC. Together with reference TRBV11-3 and TRBJ2-1, the CDR3 gives the full variable domain: EAGVVQSPRYKIIEKKQPVAFWCNPISGHNTLYWYLQNLGQGPELLIRYENEEAVDDSQLPKDRFSAERLKGVDSTLKIQPAELGDSAVYLCASSGRGNEQFFGPGTRLTVL.

This chain uses TRBV5-1 with TRBJ2-3; 8 bases are a match to TRBD1. The V gene's germline CDR1 is SGHRS and CDR2 YFSETQ. CDR3 length equals 16 residues. The V gene end was trimmed by 0 bases and the J gene end by 2 bases; junction bases not matched to a gene: 5. CDR3 coding DNA: TGCGCCAGCAGCTTGGGGGGACAGGCCTACACAGATACGCAGTATTTT. Amino acid sequence: CASSLGGQAYTDTQYF.

The rearrangement uses TRBV5-1 and TRBJ2-1; 7 bases match TRBD2. CDR1 is SGHRS and CDR2 is YFSETQ in the germline V gene. Trimming removed 2 bases from V and 5 bases from J; junction bases left unmatched: 4. The CDR3 covers 14 residues. DNA of the CDR3: TGCGCCAGCAGCTTACCCGGGGGGAACAATGAGCAGTTCTTC. This codes for CASSLPGGNNEQFF.

The chain joins TRBV18 to TRBJ2-7; possible D gene TRBD1, 6 bases. V was cut by 5 bases and J by 5 bases, with 10 bases left in between. Germline CDR1 reads KGHSH; CDR2 reads LQKENI. The CDR3 totals 12 residues. CDR3 coding DNA: TGTGCCAGCTCAACCCCAGGGGACGAGCAGTACTTC. This codes for CASSTPGDEQYF. The variable domain in full, with the rest retrieved from reference TRBV18 and TRBJ2-7, is NAGVMQNPRHLVRRRGQEARLRCSPMKGHSHVYWYRQLPEEGLKFMVYLQKENIIDESGMPKERFSAEFPKEGPSILRIQQVVRGDSAAYFCASSTPGDEQYFGPGTRLTVT.

About this clone itself: This specimen includes other DNA sequences encoding the same CDR3. The chain is built from TRBV7-9 and TRBJ1-4; D is unresolved. CDR1 is SEHNR, CDR2 FQNEAQ, per germline (reference sequence). This CDR3 contains 15 residues. The ends were cut back, 1 base at V and 2 bases at J, with 8 bases in the middle. Written as DNA, the CDR3 is TGTGCCAGCAGCTTAGTCCAGGCTACTAATGAAAAACTGTTTTTT. Translating gives CASSLVQATNEKLFF.

J is TRBJ1-5 and V is TRBV4-2; maybe TRBD1 (6 bases). CDR1 and CDR2 (germline): LGHNA, YNFKEQ. The CDR3 is made up of 14 amino acids. Trimming took 3 bases from V and 7 from J, leaving 13 bases between them. CDR3 DNA sequence: TGTGCCAGCAGCCAGGACAGTGGAGACCAGCCCCAGCATTTT. It encodes CASSQDSGDQPQHF.

The chain employs TRBV9 and TRBJ2-4, with a tentative D call TRBD1 (6 bases). The CDR3 extends over 15 amino acids. Germline V CDR1 and CDR2: SGDLS, YYNGEE. V was pared by 4 bases and J by 2 bases, with 13 bases between. The CDR3 reads CASSIQGSSKNIQYF. The CDR3 nucleotides are TGTGCCAGCAGCATACAGGGATCGTCCAAAAACATTCAGTACTTC.

The V and J genes are TRBV5-4 and TRBJ2-1, with 11 bases fitting TRBD2. Per the germline V gene, CDR1 is SGHNT and CDR2 is YYREEE (reference sequence). The CDR3 totals 15 residues. V dropped 0 bases and J dropped 5; count of bases not matched to a gene: 1. The CDR3 sequence: CASSLATSGNNEQFF. CDR3 sequence (DNA): TGTGCCAGCAGCTTGGCGACTAGCGGGAACAATGAGCAGTTCTTC.

The rearrangement joins TRBV29-1 to TRBJ2-5, with D possibly TRBD1 on 5 matching bases. The germline V and J ends were trimmed by 4 bases and 2 bases, with 14 bases remaining between them. Germline V lookup: CDR1 SQVTM, CDR2 ANQGSEA. The CDR3 sequence is 14 residues long. The CDR3: CSVVGGAAQETQYF. DNA for the CDR3: TGCAGCGTTGTGGGTGGGGCGGCGCAAGAGACCCAGTACTTC.

This clone was counted a single time. The chain has TRBV27 and TRBJ1-2, with D possibly TRBD1 on 6 matching bases. The ends were cut back, 5 bases at V and 4 bases at J, with 14 bases in the middle. Germline lookup yields CDR1 MNHEY and CDR2 SMNVEV (reference sequence). CDR3 length: 14 amino acids. The DNA for the CDR3 is TGTGCCAGCAGTAGTCCAGGGGACACCTATGGCTACACCTTC. Its translation is CASSSPGDTYGYTF.

The CDR3 DNA is TGTGCCAGCAGCGTAGCACTAGCGGGGGGCACAGATACGCAGTATTTT. This codes for CASSVALAGGTDTQYF. The chain recombines TRBV9 with TRBJ2-3, with 11 bases that match TRBD2. Per the germline V gene, CDR1 is SGDLS and CDR2 is YYNGEE. J was trimmed by 1 base and V by 0 bases; bases with no gene match: 1. This CDR3 comprises 16 residues.

The rearrangement uses TRBV10-2 and TRBJ2-7; 7 nucleotides align to TRBD2. CDR3 length: 14 amino acids. The V gene's germline CDR1 is WSHSY and CDR2 SAAADI. J gave up 1 base and V 7 bases, and 7 bases lay outside the gene matches. Here the CDR3 reads CASTKAGRSYEQYF. CDR3 nucleotides: TGCGCCAGCACGAAAGCGGGGAGGTCCTACGAGCAGTACTTC.

This chain links TRBV6-1 with TRBJ1-5, with unresolved D. The V end was cut by 2 bases, the J end by 7 bases, with 15 bases between. Germline V gene lookup returns CDR1 MNHNS and CDR2 SASEGT. The CDR3 length is 15 residues. This chain's CDR3 is CASSELRAGLQPQHF. DNA for the CDR3: TGTGCCAGCAGTGAACTTCGGGCGGGGTTACAGCCCCAGCATTTT.

The J gene is TRBJ1-6, the V gene TRBV19, with no clear D. Germline values: CDR1 LNHDA, CDR2 SQIVND (reference sequence). Trimming shortened V by 1 base and J by 6 bases, and 10 bases separated the two germline ends. The CDR3 has 15 residues. The CDR3 DNA follows: TGTGCCAGTAGTATAGGTACAGCCGGTAATTCACCCCTCCACTTT. Protein product: CASSIGTAGNSPLHF.

The chain uses TRBV4-3 and TRBJ2-1; 11 nucleotides agree with TRBD2. The V segment lost 0 bases and the J segment 6 bases; nucleotides outside the gene matches: 7. Germline lookup yields CDR1 LGHNA and CDR2 YSLEER. The CDR3 runs to 17 residues. The CDR3 protein is CASSQDPLAGGINEQFF. CDR3 DNA sequence: TGCGCCAGCAGCCAAGATCCATTAGCGGGGGGGATCAATGAGCAGTTCTTC.

This chain links TRBV28 with TRBJ2-1, with a possible D match to TRBD2 (6 bases). The V end was cut by 7 bases, the J end by 9 bases, with 22 bases between. The germline CDR1 and CDR2 sequences are MDHEN and SYDVKM. This CDR3 spans 15 amino acids. CDR3 nucleotides: TGTGCCAGCAATTTGGTAAGCGGAGGGATCGGTGAGCAGTTCTTC. Translated: CASNLVSGGIGEQFF.

This clone was picked up many times. The CDR3 loop is CASFDRRRGWSSYEQYF. For the CDR3, the DNA is TGTGCCAGCTTCGATAGACGGCGGGGGTGGAGCTCCTACGAGCAGTACTTC. This chain links TRBV12-1 with TRBJ2-7; the D call of TRBD2 is as the table states it, not checked on the DNA. TRBV12-1 is termed a pseudogene. CDR3 length equals 17 residues.

This chain joins TRBV2 and TRBJ2-3; D is undetermined. The V end was cut by 4 bases, the J end by 5 bases, with 7 bases between. The CDR3 length is 12 residues. Germline V gene data show CDR1 as SNHLY and CDR2 as FYNNEI. The CDR3 reads CASSVNRDTQYF. The DNA of the CDR3 is TGTGCCAGCAGTGTTAATAGAGATACGCAGTATTTT.

The gene calls are TRBV30 and TRBJ1-6; TRBD1 matches 11 bases. This CDR3 comprises 15 residues. Unmatched junction bases numbered 8, after V lost 4 bases and J lost 9 bases. Germline V CDR1 and CDR2: GTSNPN, SVGIG (reference sequence). In DNA, the CDR3 is TGTGCCTGGAATACGGGACAGGGGGTAGGTTCACCCCTCCACTTT. It translates to CAWNTGQGVGSPLHF.

The rearrangement uses TRBV10-3 and TRBJ2-2; D perhaps matches TRBD2 (5 bases). Germline assignment: CDR1 ENHRY and CDR2 SYGVKD. The CDR3 loop spans 14 amino acids. The V gene lost 7 bases and the J gene lost 1 base, with 10 bases spanning the gap. The DNA of the CDR3 is TGTGCCATCAACTCGGGGTTGAACACCGGGGAGCTGTTTTTT. It codes for CAINSGLNTGELFF.

V is TRBV2 and J is TRBJ1-1; 7 bases line up with TRBD1. Germline CDR1 and CDR2: SNHLY and FYNNEI. The CDR3 extends over 16 amino acids. V was pared by 4 bases and J by 1 base, with 9 bases of the junction left unmatched. The DNA for the CDR3 is TGTGCCAGCAGTGCTGGGGACAGTACTTCGAACACTGAAGCTTTCTTT. It encodes CASSAGDSTSNTEAFF.

The V call is TRBV5-1, the J call TRBJ1-2; D remains unclear. The CDR3 covers 14 residues. In germline, CDR1 is SGHRS, CDR2 YFSETQ. Trimming took 2 bases from V and 4 from J, leaving 12 bases between them. The CDR3 coding sequence is TGCGCCAGCAGCTTCAAGGACTTCCTCTATGGCTACACCTTC. This gives the protein CASSFKDFLYGYTF.